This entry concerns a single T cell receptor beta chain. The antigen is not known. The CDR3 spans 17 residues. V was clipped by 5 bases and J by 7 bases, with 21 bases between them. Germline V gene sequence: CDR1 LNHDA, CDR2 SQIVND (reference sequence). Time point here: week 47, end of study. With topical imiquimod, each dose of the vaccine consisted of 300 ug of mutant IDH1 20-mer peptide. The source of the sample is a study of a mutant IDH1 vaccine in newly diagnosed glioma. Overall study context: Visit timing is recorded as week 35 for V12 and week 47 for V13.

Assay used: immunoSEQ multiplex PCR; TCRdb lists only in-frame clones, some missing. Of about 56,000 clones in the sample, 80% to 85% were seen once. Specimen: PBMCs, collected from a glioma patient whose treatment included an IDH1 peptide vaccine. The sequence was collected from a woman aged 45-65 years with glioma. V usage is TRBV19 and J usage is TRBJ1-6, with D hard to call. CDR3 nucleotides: TGTGCCAGTAGTCTACTTACTAAGGCGTTGAAGAATTCACCCCTCCACTTT. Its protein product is CASSLLTKALKNSPLHF.